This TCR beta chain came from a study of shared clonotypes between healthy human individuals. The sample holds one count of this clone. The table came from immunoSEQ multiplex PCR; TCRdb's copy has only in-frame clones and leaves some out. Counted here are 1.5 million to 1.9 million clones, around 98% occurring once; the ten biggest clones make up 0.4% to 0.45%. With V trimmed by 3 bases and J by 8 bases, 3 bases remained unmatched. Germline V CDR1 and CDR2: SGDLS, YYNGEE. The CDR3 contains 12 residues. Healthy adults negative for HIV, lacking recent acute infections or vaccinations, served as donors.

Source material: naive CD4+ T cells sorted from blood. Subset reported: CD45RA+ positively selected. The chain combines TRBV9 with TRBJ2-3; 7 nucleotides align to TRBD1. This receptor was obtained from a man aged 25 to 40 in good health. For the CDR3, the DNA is TGTGCCAGCAGCGAGAACAGGGGTACGCAGTATTTT. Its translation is CASSENRGTQYF.